The 31 T cell receptor beta chains listed next were all sequenced from one sample in a study of control samples from healthy donors and cancer patients. Here immunoSEQ multiplex PCR was the method, and the copy in TCRdb shows in-frame clones only, minus some. The table has 99,000 or so clones, about four fifths seen once; the top ten hold approximately 2%. Sequences were obtained from blood. Receptors were obtained from a man aged 55 to 70 in good health.

The gene calls are TRBV6-6 and TRBJ2-1, with 7 bases identical to TRBD1. J lost 5 bases, V lost 6 bases, and 7 bases had no gene match. The CDR3 spans 14 residues. The V gene's germline CDR1 is MNHNY and CDR2 SVGAGI (reference sequence). The CDR3 sequence: CASSETGSHNEQFF. In nucleotides, the CDR3 is TGTGCCAGCAGCGAGACAGGGTCCCACAATGAGCAGTTCTTC.

The chain joins TRBV21-1 to TRBJ2-1; TRBD1 is the table's D call and was not checked against the DNA. TRBV21-1 is a pseudogene locus. CDR3 length: 15 amino acids. Written as DNA, the CDR3 is TGTGCCAGCAGCAAAGGGGACAGGGGTTACAATGAGCAGTTCTTC. It codes for CASSKGDRGYNEQFF.

This clone was detected a few times. V is TRBV2 and J is TRBJ2-7; no definite D call. Trimming stripped 2 bases from V and 4 bases from J, with 9 bases between. The CDR3 runs to 13 residues. The germline V gene has CDR1 SNHLY and CDR2 FYNNEI. The CDR3 loop reads CASSEPPRYEQYF. The CDR3 DNA is TGTGCCAGCAGTGAACCACCAAGGTACGAGCAGTACTTC.

The chain is built from TRBV19 and TRBJ1-3; D not resolved. This CDR3 is 13 amino acids long. V was trimmed by 10 bases and J by 2 bases, leaving 12 bases between them. Germline values: CDR1 LNHDA, CDR2 SQIVND (reference sequence). The CDR3: CATPNRPGNTIYF. DNA for the CDR3: TGTGCCACTCCGAACCGACCTGGAAACACCATATATTTT.

V gene TRBV12-2 combines with J gene TRBJ2-3; the tabulated D call, TRBD2, remains unverified against the DNA. TRBV12-2 is a pseudogene segment. This CDR3 comprises 16 residues. CDR3 sequence (DNA): TGTGCAAGTCGCCCCCAGCGGCGGGGGAACACAGATACGCAGTATTTT. This encodes CASRPQRRGNTDTQYF.

This clone appeared a single time. This sequence joins TRBV4-1 and TRBJ2-7, with no clear D. CDR1 and CDR2 (germline): MGHRA, YSYEKL. The CDR3 sequence is 11 residues long. V was shortened by 4 bases and J by 0 bases, with 1 base between the two germline ends. The CDR3 DNA reads TGCGCCAGCAGCCTCTCCTACGAGCAGTACTTC. Amino acid sequence: CASSLSYEQYF.

This clone was recorded only once. This chain uses TRBV7-8 with TRBJ2-3; 11 bases are shared with TRBD2. The V and J ends lost 1 base and 5 bases, in that order; junction bases with no gene match: 17. The germline gives CDR1 SGHVS, CDR2 FQNEAQ. The CDR3 extends over 20 amino acids. CDR3 sequence (DNA): TGTGCCAGCAGCTTAGGTTTGCTCTTGGGGACTAGCGGACCGGGAGATACGCAGTATTTT. Amino acids: CASSLGLLLGTSGPGDTQYF.

The chain uses TRBV10-3 and TRBJ1-5; TRBD1 is a possible D gene (5 bases). Per germline, CDR1 ENHRY and CDR2 SYGVKD. There are 16 residues in the CDR3. Between the trimmed V and J ends, which lost 0 bases and 2 bases, there was a span of 11 bases. In DNA, the CDR3 is TGTGCCATCAGTGAGTCGACGGGGGATGGCAATCAGCCCCAGCATTTT. It encodes CAISESTGDGNQPQHF.

In this sample, this clone turned up a few times. V is TRBV5-1 and J is TRBJ1-6, with D perhaps TRBD1 (5 bases). Germline loops: CDR1 SGHRS, CDR2 YFSETQ. This CDR3 has 17 amino acids. Deletions cut 3 bases from V and 6 bases from J, with 19 bases between. The CDR3 loop is CASSSSFPGTGNSPLHF. CDR3 DNA sequence: TGCGCCAGCAGCTCTTCCTTCCCCGGGACGGGTAATTCACCCCTCCACTTT. Looking up the rest from reference TRBV5-1 and TRBJ1-6 gives the full variable domain: KAGVTQTPRYLIKTRGQQVTLSCSPISGHRSVSWYQQTPGQGLQFLFEYFSETQRNKGNFPGRFSGRQFSNSRSEMNVSTLELGDSALYLCASSSSFPGTGNSPLHFGNGTRLTVT.

Only one count was recorded for this clone. The chain carries TRBV2 and TRBJ2-5; D uncertain. With 1 base removed from V and 4 bases from J, the gap between germline ends came to 1 base. This CDR3 is 11 amino acids long. Germline lookup yields CDR1 SNHLY and CDR2 FYNNEI. The CDR3 DNA reads TGTGCCAGCAGTGAAGGAGAGACCCAGTACTTC. This translates into CASSEGETQYF.

This rearrangement joins TRBV5-1 to TRBJ2-2; D possibly matches TRBD1 or TRBD2 (5 bases each). Germline V gives CDR1 SGHRS, CDR2 YFSETQ. The V end lost 4 bases, the J end lost 2 bases, and 15 bases lay between the germline ends. This CDR3 has 16 residues. CDR3: CASSQAGTVNTGELFF. The CDR3, as DNA: TGCGCCAGCAGCCAAGCTGGGACGGTTAACACCGGGGAGCTGTTTTTT. Using reference TRBV5-1 and TRBJ2-2 for the parts outside the CDR3, the full variable domain is KAGVTQTPRYLIKTRGQQVTLSCSPISGHRSVSWYQQTPGQGLQFLFEYFSETQRNKGNFPGRFSGRQFSNSRSEMNVSTLELGDSALYLCASSQAGTVNTGELFFGEGSRLTVL.

A few counts support this clone. The chain combines TRBV2 with TRBJ2-5, with D perhaps TRBD2 (6 bases). The CDR3 extends over 12 amino acids. Germline V gene data show CDR1 as SNHLY and CDR2 as FYNNEI. The V end was cut by 3 bases, the J end by 4 bases, with 6 bases between. This chain's CDR3 is CASSDSGETQYF. For the CDR3, the DNA is TGTGCCAGCAGTGATAGCGGAGAGACCCAGTACTTC. The entire variable domain, with the rest obtained from reference TRBV2 and TRBJ2-5, is as follows: EPEVTQTPSHQVTQMGQEVILRCVPISNHLYFYWYRQILGQKVEFLVSFYNNEISEKSEIFDDQFSVERPDGSNFTLKIRSTKLEDSAMYFCASSDSGETQYFGPGTRLLVL.

This chain uses TRBV18 with TRBJ2-1; 10 bases line up with TRBD2. CDR1 and CDR2 (germline): KGHSH, LQKENI. This CDR3 comprises 16 residues. The J segment lost 6 bases and the V segment lost 3 bases, leaving 8 bases of the junction unmatched. In DNA form, the CDR3 reads TGTGCCAGCTCACCGGGGAGCGGGAGGGCCAGCAATGAGCAGTTCTTC. Protein product: CASSPGSGRASNEQFF.

CDR3 bases: TGTGCCAGCAGTGGGTTGCGGCCCCAGCATTTT. Translation: CASSGLRPQHF. The J gene is TRBJ1-5, the V gene TRBV28; D is undetermined. Looked up from germline, CDR1 is MDHEN and CDR2 is SYDVKM. With 5 bases removed from V and 9 bases from J, the gap between germline ends came to 8 bases. This CDR3 is 11 amino acids long.

The J gene is TRBJ1-2, the V gene TRBV5-6; a possible D gene is TRBD1 (5 bases). There are 14 residues in the CDR3. V lost 7 bases and J lost 6, with 19 bases in between. Germline loops: CDR1 SGHDT, CDR2 YYEEEE. The CDR3 region is CASGRGLGDHGYTF. CDR3 nucleotides: TGTGCCAGCGGCCGGGGTTTGGGGGATCATGGCTACACCTTC. The full variable domain, completed using reference TRBV5-6 and TRBJ1-2, is DAGVTQSPTHLIKTRGQQVTLRCSPKSGHDTVSWYQQALGQGPQFIFQYYEEEERQRGNFPDRFSGHQFPNYSSELNVNALLLGDSALYLCASGRGLGDHGYTFGSGTRLTVV.

This clone has only a few counts. The rearrangement joins TRBV7-9 to TRBJ1-1, with D hard to call. V lost 5 bases, J lost 8 bases, and 21 bases lay in between. The CDR3 spans 15 residues. The germline V gene encodes CDR1 SEHNR and CDR2 FQNEAQ (reference sequence). The CDR3 reads CASSPVTSSQAEAFF. Here the CDR3 DNA reads TGTGCCAGCAGCCCAGTCACAAGCAGTCAGGCCGAAGCTTTCTTT.

The genes are TRBV19 and TRBJ1-4, with 9 bases identical to TRBD1. The J segment lost 10 bases and the V segment lost 7 bases, leaving 10 bases of the junction unmatched. The CDR3 has 14 residues. Germline lookup yields CDR1 LNHDA and CDR2 SQIVND (reference sequence). CDR3 protein: CASTPGTGKGKLFF. CDR3 nucleotides: TGTGCCAGTACTCCGGGGACAGGGAAAGGAAAACTGTTTTTT.

This sequence joins TRBV5-4 and TRBJ1-1; TRBD1 matches 7 bases. J lost 4 bases, V lost 4 bases, and 13 bases had no gene match. The CDR3 spans 16 residues. CDR1 SGHNT and CDR2 YYREEE come from the germline V gene (reference sequence). The CDR3 here is CASSAGTDSIGTEAFF. The CDR3 DNA sequence: TGTGCCAGCAGCGCCGGGACAGACTCGATCGGCACTGAAGCTTTCTTT.

The gene calls are TRBV30 and TRBJ1-3; no clear D. Looked up from germline, CDR1 is GTSNPN and CDR2 is SVGIG (reference sequence). This CDR3 spans 14 amino acids. The germline V and J ends were trimmed by 0 bases and 0 bases, with 6 bases remaining between them. CDR3 amino acids: CAWSVSLSGNTIYF. CDR3 bases: TGTGCCTGGAGTGTAAGTCTCTCTGGAAACACCATATATTTT.

The rearrangement links TRBV12-3 or TRBV12-4 to TRBJ1-5, with D possibly TRBD1 on 5 matching bases. CDR3 length: 13 residues. Trimming took off 7 bases at V and 6 bases at J, with 13 bases between the two ends. As DNA, the CDR3 is TGTGCCAGCATGGCACGGGGGGGTCAGCCCCAGCATTTT. This encodes CASMARGGQPQHF.

V usage is TRBV7-7 and J usage is TRBJ2-7, with 9 bases lining up with TRBD1. The CDR3 length is 15 residues. The germline V gene has CDR1 SSHAT and CDR2 FNYEAQ (reference sequence). V gave up 3 bases and J gave up 1 base; unmatched junction bases: 4. The CDR3 reads CASSFRTGESYEQYF. The CDR3 nucleotides read TGTGCCAGCAGCTTTAGGACAGGGGAATCCTACGAGCAGTACTTC. Variable domain in full (rest from reference TRBV7-7 and TRBJ2-7): GAGVSQSPRYKVTKRGQDVTLRCDPISSHATLYWYQQALGQGPEFLTYFNYEAQPDKSGLPSDRFSAERPEGSISTLTIQRTEQRDSAMYRCASSFRTGESYEQYFGPGTRLTVT.

To note about this clone: This sample includes further DNA sequences coding for the same CDR3. This chain joins TRBV6-5 and TRBJ1-1; TRBD1 matches at 11 bases. CDR1 MNHEY and CDR2 SVGAGI come from the germline V gene. The CDR3 sequence is 14 residues long. V gave up 6 bases and J gave up 5 bases; unmatched junction bases: 5. The CDR3 loop reads CASSSGTGGTEAFF. The CDR3 nucleotides are TGTGCCAGCAGCTCCGGGACAGGGGGGACTGAAGCTTTCTTT.

The rearrangement joins TRBV4-2 to TRBJ1-4; 9 bases map to TRBD1. With V trimmed by 2 bases and J by 3 bases, 4 bases remained unmatched. Germline assignment: CDR1 LGHNA and CDR2 YNFKEQ. The CDR3 loop spans 16 amino acids. Written as DNA, the CDR3 is TGTGCCAGCAGCCAAAAACAGGGGGCACCTAATGAAAAACTGTTTTTT. The encoded protein is CASSQKQGAPNEKLFF.

This chain connects TRBV19 to TRBJ1-1; D uncertain. Looked up from germline, CDR1 is LNHDA and CDR2 is SQIVND (reference sequence). The ends were cut back, 7 bases at V and 3 bases at J, with 9 bases in the middle. The CDR3 sequence is 12 residues long. The CDR3 sequence: CASTYGDTEAFF. The CDR3 bases are TGTGCCAGTACCTACGGAGACACTGAAGCTTTCTTT.

This clone was seen only a few times. This chain uses TRBV12-3 or TRBV12-4 with TRBJ1-2; no firm D call. The V gene lost 7 bases and the J gene lost 5 bases, with 14 bases spanning the gap. The CDR3 sequence is 13 residues long. The CDR3 reads CASTPTNFYGYTF. In nucleotides, the CDR3 is TGTGCCAGCACTCCCACGAATTTTTATGGCTACACCTTC.

V usage is TRBV24-1 and J usage is TRBJ2-3, with 11 bases that match TRBD2. Germline V CDR1 and CDR2: KGHDR, SFDVKD. V trimming: 4 bases; J trimming: 3 bases; junction bases outside the gene matches: 11. CDR3 length: 18 residues. This CDR3 is CATSDRSPLAGETDTQYF. CDR3 coding DNA: TGTGCCACCAGTGACCGTAGCCCACTAGCGGGAGAAACAGATACGCAGTATTTT.

The rearrangement links TRBV9 to TRBJ1-2; TRBD1 aligns across 8 bases. V gave up 0 bases and J gave up 8 bases; unmatched junction bases: 9. Looked up from germline, CDR1 is SGDLS and CDR2 is YYNGEE. The CDR3 contains 15 residues. CDR3 bases: TGTGCCAGCAGCGTAGATGGCAGGGGGCTGGGAGGCTACACCTTC. It translates to CASSVDGRGLGGYTF.

This rearrangement joins TRBV4-1 to TRBJ2-7; 9 nucleotides match TRBD1. Trimming took 3 bases from V and 3 from J; bases not matched to a gene: 6. In germline, CDR1 is MGHRA, CDR2 YSYEKL. CDR3 length: 15 residues. The CDR3 loop reads CASSQDTGGGYEQYF. The DNA for the CDR3 is TGCGCCAGCAGCCAGGATACAGGGGGCGGCTACGAGCAGTACTTC.

V gene TRBV19 combines with J gene TRBJ2-2; the D gene is possibly TRBD1 (5 bases). V shed 7 bases and J shed 5 bases, with 32 bases lying between them. CDR1 and CDR2 from the germline V gene are LNHDA and SQIVND (reference sequence). This CDR3 region has 20 residues. CDR3 amino acids: CASTKNQGPLSATWTGELFF. DNA of the CDR3: TGTGCCAGTACCAAAAACCAGGGCCCCCTTAGTGCCACATGGACCGGGGAGCTGTTTTTT. The complete variable domain, with remaining parts taken from reference TRBV19 and TRBJ2-2, reads DGGITQSPKYLFRKEGQNVTLSCEQNLNHDAMYWYRQDPGQGLRLIYYSQIVNDFQKGDIAEGYSVSREKKESFPLTVTSAQKNPTAFYLCASTKNQGPLSATWTGELFFGEGSRLTVL.

CDR3 amino acids: CASSQDRGGAYEQYF. CDR3 DNA: TGTGCCAGCAGCCAAGACCGGGGGGGAGCCTACGAGCAGTACTTC. The J gene is TRBJ2-7, the V gene TRBV4-2, with 8 nucleotides matching TRBD2. The CDR3 loop spans 15 amino acids. Germline trimming cut 0 bases from V and 2 bases from J; bases unmatched to any gene: 3. Germline loops: CDR1 LGHNA, CDR2 YNFKEQ.

The rearrangement joins TRBV6-4 to TRBJ2-7; D call uncertain. Trimming removed 6 bases from V and 6 bases from J, with 9 bases in between. This CDR3 spans 11 amino acids. CDR1 and CDR2 (germline): MRHNA, SNTAGT. Written as DNA, the CDR3 is TGTGCCAGCAGAAGGGTTGGCGAGCAGTACTTC. Encoded protein: CASRRVGEQYF.